This TCR beta chain was sequenced for a study of CD4 and CD8 cells across lung adenocarcinoma regions. Germline V gene sequence: CDR1 MNHEY, CDR2 SVGAGI. Trimming left V 6 bases short and J 4 bases short, with 15 bases between. The CDR3 runs to 14 residues. The patients had localized lung adenocarcinoma, a non-small cell subtype. One entry per CDR3 protein results from TCRdb running MiXCR on the PCR reads. The repertoire has about 5,500 distinct CDR3 sequences, roughly 45% of them found once; the top ten carry more than 75%. This clonotype is medium-sized by share. The sample consisted of CD8+ T cells from the margin of a lung tumor. The TCR originated in a male donor with lung adenocarcinoma. The CD4 and CD8 labels of this study may be unreliable. The chain recombines TRBV6-5 with TRBJ2-5, with D maybe TRBD2 (5 bases). CDR3 loop: CASRRTGRVETQYF. The CDR3 coding sequence is TGTGCCAGCAGACGGACTGGACGAGTAGAGACCCAGTACTTC.